Below, one TCR beta chain is given with its context. Germline-derived CDR1 and CDR2 are LNHDA and SQIVND (reference sequence). The CDR3 is 14 amino acids. The V gene lost 6 bases and the J gene lost 1 base, with 12 bases spanning the gap. This record comes from a study of blood T cell repertoires in COVID-19. Study in general: The origin of the acute and convalescent COVID-19 samples was the United States, Italy and Spain.

The assay was immunoSEQ multiplex PCR, and TCRdb's table has in-frame clones only and misses some. The sample comprises 220,000 or so clones, around 84% of which are singletons, and 6.8% rests with the top ten. All enrollees were roughly 18 to 90 years old and from 25 or so US areas. Two negative PCRs, clearance, or symptom resolution were required of recovered Cohort 3 donors. This receptor was taken from a woman between 35 and 50 years old who had recovered from COVID-19. Sequencing used PBMCs or T cells enriched from blood (not recorded which). The chain employs TRBV19 and TRBJ1-1; D ambiguous. In DNA form, the CDR3 reads TGTGCCAGTAGCGGGGTGGGCGGGAACACTGAAGCTTTCTTT. Amino acid sequence: CASSGVGGNTEAFF. The variable domain in full, with the rest retrieved from reference TRBV19 and TRBJ1-1, is DGGITQSPKYLFRKEGQNVTLSCEQNLNHDAMYWYRQDPGQGLRLIYYSQIVNDFQKGDIAEGYSVSREKKESFPLTVTSAQKNPTAFYLCASSGVGGNTEAFFGQGTRLTVV.